The entry that follows covers one TCR beta chain sequence. Its antigen is as yet unknown. These data originate in a study of lymphopenia after photon versus proton radiotherapy. The length of the CDR3 is 11 residues. V was shortened by 4 bases and J by 8 bases, with 9 bases between the two germline ends. Germline assignment: CDR1 SGHKS and CDR2 YYEKEE (reference sequence). Study-level findings and limits: After the lymphocyte nadir, photon-treated repertoires showed oligoclonal expansion, especially of CD8+ Temra cells. Only patients who died were analyzed for survival; proton advantage is unproven.

Repertoires were generated with immunoSEQ multiplex PCR, while TCRdb's copy carries only in-frame clones and drops some. The sample records about 19,000 clones, 75% to 95% being singletons. The sequencing here drew on peripheral blood, taken from a patient treated with photon-based radiotherapy. This chain joins TRBV5-5 and TRBJ1-2; the D is unclear. This sequence was found in a man in his fifties or sixties with pancreatic cancer. The CDR3 coding sequence is TGTGCCAGCAGCGTCTACGAGGGCTACACCTTC. The encoded protein is CASSVYEGYTF. Complete variable domain (other parts from reference TRBV5-5 and TRBJ1-2): DAGVTQSPTHLIKTRGQQVTLRCSPISGHKSVSWYQQVLGQGPQFIFQYYEKEERGRGNFPDRFSARQFPNYSSELNVNALLLGDSALYLCASSVYEGYTFGSGTRLTVV.